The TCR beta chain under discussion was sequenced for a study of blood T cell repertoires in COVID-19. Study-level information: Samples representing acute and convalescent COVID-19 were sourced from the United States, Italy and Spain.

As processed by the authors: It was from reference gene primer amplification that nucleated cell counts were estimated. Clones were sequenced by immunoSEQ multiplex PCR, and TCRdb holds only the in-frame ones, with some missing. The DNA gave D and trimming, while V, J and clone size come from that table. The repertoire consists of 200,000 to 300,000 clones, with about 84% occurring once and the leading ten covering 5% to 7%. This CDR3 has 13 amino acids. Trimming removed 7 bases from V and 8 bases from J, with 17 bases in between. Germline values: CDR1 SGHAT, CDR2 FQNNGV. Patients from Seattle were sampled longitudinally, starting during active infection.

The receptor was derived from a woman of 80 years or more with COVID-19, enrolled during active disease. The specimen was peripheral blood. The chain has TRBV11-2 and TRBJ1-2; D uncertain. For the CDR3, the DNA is TGTGCCAGCAACCTCGGACTCACGGCGGGCTACACCTTC. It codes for CASNLGLTAGYTF. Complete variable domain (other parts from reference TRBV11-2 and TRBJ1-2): EAGVAQSPRYKIIEKRQSVAFWCNPISGHATLYWYQQILGQGPKLLIQFQNNGVVDDSQLPKDRFSAERLKGVDSTLKIQPAKLEDSAVYLCASNLGLTAGYTFGSGTRLTVV.